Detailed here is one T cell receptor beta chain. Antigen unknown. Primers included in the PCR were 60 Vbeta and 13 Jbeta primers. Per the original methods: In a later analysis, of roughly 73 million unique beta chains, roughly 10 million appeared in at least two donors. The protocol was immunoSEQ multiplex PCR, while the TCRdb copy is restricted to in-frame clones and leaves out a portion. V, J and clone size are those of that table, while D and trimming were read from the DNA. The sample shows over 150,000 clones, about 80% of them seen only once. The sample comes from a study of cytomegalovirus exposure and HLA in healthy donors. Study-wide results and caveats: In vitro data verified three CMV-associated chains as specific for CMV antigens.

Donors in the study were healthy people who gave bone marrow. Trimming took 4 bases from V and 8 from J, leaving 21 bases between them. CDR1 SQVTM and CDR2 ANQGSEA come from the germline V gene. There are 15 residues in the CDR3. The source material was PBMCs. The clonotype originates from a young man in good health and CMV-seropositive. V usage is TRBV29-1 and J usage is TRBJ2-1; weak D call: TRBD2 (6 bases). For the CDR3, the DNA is TGCAGCGTTGTAGGGCTAGCGCCGCGGATCGATGAGCAGTTCTTC. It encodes CSVVGLAPRIDEQFF.